This passage covers 32 T cell receptor beta chains from one sample sequenced in a study of early T cells in non-severe SARS-CoV-2 infection. TCRdb reprocessed the 5' RACE reads via MiXCR and lists one record per CDR3 protein. Here the sample spans about 48,000 distinct CDR3 sequences, approximately 9.8% being singletons. The sample consisted of whole blood. Receptor source: an adult who was a healthcare worker with PCR-confirmed SARS-CoV-2 infection or an uninfected control (not recorded which).

The CDR3 bases are TGTGCCAGCAGCAAAGGTCTCCGGGAAACAGATACGCAGTATTTT. Translated, it gives CASSKGLRETDTQYF. The chain joins TRBV21-1 to TRBJ2-3; TRBD1 is the table's D call and was not checked against the DNA. TRBV21-1 is deemed a pseudogene. The CDR3 length is 15 residues.

This clonotype was seen at least ten times. V and J are TRBV5-1 and TRBJ1-1; tentative D call: TRBD1 (5 bases). Germline CDR1 is SGHRS and CDR2 is YFSETQ. The V end lost 7 bases, the J end lost 4 bases, and 11 bases lay between the germline ends. This CDR3 region has 12 residues. CDR3 amino acids: CASSRGGTEAFF. In DNA, the CDR3 is TGCGCCAGCTCCCGCGGGGGCACTGAAGCTTTCTTT.

The chain uses TRBV4-2 and TRBJ2-1; tentatively, D is TRBD1 or TRBD2 (5 bases each). CDR1 and CDR2 (germline): LGHNA, YNFKEQ. There are 17 residues in the CDR3. The V end lost 1 base, the J end lost 5 bases, and 18 bases lay between the germline ends. For the CDR3, the DNA is TGTGCCAGCAGCCAAGGGGGTGCCCGGGGCGCTAACAATGAGCAGTTCTTC. Translation: CASSQGGARGANNEQFF.

This clonotype appeared many times. V is TRBV9 and J is TRBJ1-2, with TRBD1 matching over 7 bases. The V gene end was trimmed by 0 bases and the J gene end by 1 base; junction bases not matched to a gene: 15. This CDR3 contains 19 residues. Germline loops: CDR1 SGDLS, CDR2 YYNGEE. This CDR3 reads CASSVDPPGGWVVNYGYTF. As DNA, the CDR3 is TGTGCCAGCAGCGTAGACCCCCCAGGGGGTTGGGTCGTTAACTATGGCTACACCTTC.

This clonotype was seen only a few times. The rearrangement links TRBV4-1 to TRBJ2-4, with D hard to call. V was pared by 0 bases and J by 3 bases, with 6 bases between. The CDR3 has 14 residues. Germline CDR1 is MGHRA and CDR2 is YSYEKL. The CDR3 region is CASSQDLNKNIQYF. In nucleotides, the CDR3 is TGCGCCAGCAGCCAAGATCTGAACAAAAACATTCAGTACTTC.

This sequence joins TRBV7-3 and TRBJ1-1; D is possibly TRBD1 (6 bases). CDR1 is SGHTA and CDR2 is FQGTGA in the germline V gene. The V end lost 5 bases, the J end lost 0 bases, and 13 bases lay between the germline ends. The CDR3 consists of 15 residues. The CDR3 sequence: CASSRPRQVNTEAFF. CDR3 nucleotide sequence: TGTGCCAGCAGCCGGCCCCGACAGGTGAACACTGAAGCTTTCTTT.

The chain employs TRBV30 and TRBJ1-3; D perhaps matches TRBD1 (6 bases). The CDR3 runs 13 residues. The ends were cut back, 2 bases at V and 7 bases at J, with 12 bases in the middle. Germline CDR1 reads GTSNPN; CDR2 reads SVGIG (reference sequence). The CDR3 DNA is TGTGCCTGGAGTAGTCAGGGGATCAACACCATATATTTT. It is translated as CAWSSQGINTIYF.

The chain links TRBV28 to TRBJ2-3; a weak D match, TRBD1 (5 bases). Trimming cost V 1 base and J 0 bases, with 14 bases left between them. The CDR3 contains 17 residues. CDR1 is MDHEN, CDR2 SYDVKM, per germline. The DNA for the CDR3 is TGTGCCAGCAGTTTATTGGGTGAGACAGCTAGCACAGATACGCAGTATTTT. Translating it yields CASSLLGETASTDTQYF.

This clonotype was observed many times. This chain connects TRBV9 to TRBJ2-1; D perhaps matches TRBD1 (6 bases). V lost 0 bases, J lost 6 bases, and 13 bases lay in between. CDR1 and CDR2 from the germline V gene are SGDLS and YYNGEE. The CDR3 covers 15 residues. In nucleotides, the CDR3 is TGTGCCAGCAGCGTAGAAGACAGGATCCTCAATGAGCAGTTCTTC. This sequence encodes CASSVEDRILNEQFF.

This clonotype came up a few times. The chain combines TRBV28 with TRBJ2-7, with D possibly being TRBD1 or TRBD2 (6 bases each). V lost 2 bases to trimming and J lost 0 bases, with 11 bases between them. From germline, CDR1 is MDHEN and CDR2 SYDVKM. The CDR3 extends over 15 amino acids. The CDR3 DNA reads TGTGCCAGCAGTTTAACGGGGGCCCCCTCCTACGAGCAGTACTTC. The encoded protein is CASSLTGAPSYEQYF. The variable domain in full, with the rest retrieved from reference TRBV28 and TRBJ2-7, is DVKVTQSSRYLVKRTGEKVFLECVQDMDHENMFWYRQDPGLGLRLIYFSYDVKMKEKGDIPEGYSVSREKKERFSLILESASTNQTSMYLCASSLTGAPSYEQYFGPGTRLTVT.

There are many counts of this clonotype. Here the CDR3 DNA reads TGCAGCGCTTTAACAGGCCCCAAGGACGAAACTTTCTTT. It yields the protein CSALTGPKDETFF. The rearrangement uses TRBV29-1 and TRBJ1-1; the D gene is possibly TRBD1 (5 bases). Trimming removed 7 bases from V and 12 bases from J, with 24 bases in between. Germline CDR1 reads SQVTM; CDR2 reads ANQGSEA. The CDR3 runs 13 residues.

The chain employs TRBV3-1 and TRBJ1-1, with D unresolved. CDR1 LGHDT and CDR2 YNNKEL come from the germline V gene (reference sequence). This CDR3 contains 10 residues. Trimming left V 9 bases short and J 3 bases short, with 5 bases between. CDR3 sequence: CASGDTEAFF. CDR3 DNA: TGTGCCAGTGGGGACACTGAAGCTTTCTTT.

The chain combines TRBV18 with TRBJ1-3; 9 bases are a match to TRBD1. Per germline, CDR1 KGHSH and CDR2 LQKENI. J gave up 3 bases and V 3 bases, and 6 bases lay outside the gene matches. This CDR3 is 16 amino acids long. The CDR3: CASSPPGQGFGNTIYF. In DNA form, the CDR3 reads TGTGCCAGCTCACCCCCGGGACAGGGATTTGGAAACACCATATATTTT.

By its share, this clonotype is medium-sized (0.01 to 0.1%). This CDR3 is CSVESGGHTEAFF. As DNA, the CDR3 is TGCAGCGTTGAGTCAGGGGGCCACACTGAAGCTTTCTTT. This rearrangement joins TRBV29-1 to TRBJ1-1; TRBD1 aligns across 8 bases. This CDR3 region has 13 residues. The junction had 3 bases not matched to a gene; V was cut back by 3 bases and J by 3 bases. Germline CDR1 is SQVTM and CDR2 is ANQGSEA.

This clonotype was found many times. J is TRBJ2-6 and V is TRBV27; TRBD2 might be the D (5 bases). Germline V gives CDR1 MNHEY, CDR2 SMNVEV (reference sequence). The V end was cut by 4 bases, the J end by 1 base, with 8 bases between. This CDR3 comprises 15 residues. The CDR3 loop is CASSSSLSGANVLTF. CDR3 bases: TGTGCCAGCAGTTCTAGCCTGTCTGGGGCCAACGTCCTGACTTTC.

This clonotype was detected a few times. The chain combines TRBV12-3 or TRBV12-4 with TRBJ1-4, with D tentatively TRBD1 (6 bases). This CDR3 contains 14 residues. The V end lost 6 bases, the J end lost 8 bases, and 16 bases lay between the germline ends. CDR3 sequence reads: CASSPTGGREKLFF. The CDR3 nucleotides are TGTGCCAGCAGCCCGACAGGAGGAAGGGAAAAACTGTTTTTT.

This clonotype was seen repeatedly, ten times or more. The chain carries TRBV4-1 and TRBJ1-1; D remains unclear. V was shortened by 0 bases and J by 2 bases, with 7 bases between the two germline ends. The CDR3 is 14 residues long. Germline lookup yields CDR1 MGHRA and CDR2 YSYEKL. CDR3 in amino acids: CASSQDPGNTEAFF. CDR3 DNA: TGCGCCAGCAGCCAAGATCCCGGAAACACTGAAGCTTTCTTT.

This clonotype was counted between two and nine times. The chain is built from TRBV19 and TRBJ2-2; TRBD2 agrees at 7 bases. V was clipped by 5 bases and J by 5 bases; unmatched bases: 11. The CDR3 loop spans 16 amino acids. Germline values: CDR1 LNHDA, CDR2 SQIVND (reference sequence). The CDR3 nucleotides read TGTGCCAGTAGTTTTTTTTGGGAGGGAAGAACCGGGGAGCTGTTTTTT. Its protein product is CASSFFWEGRTGELFF.

The chain employs TRBV29-1 and TRBJ2-3, with D possibly matching TRBD1 (6 bases). The CDR3 is 13 amino acids. V was clipped by 3 bases and J by 5 bases, with 12 bases between them. The germline gives CDR1 SQVTM, CDR2 ANQGSEA. Here the CDR3 DNA reads TGCAGCGTTGAGCAGGGGATTGTAGATACGCAGTATTTT. Protein: CSVEQGIVDTQYF.

This clonotype was counted ten times or more. The chain combines TRBV11-2 with TRBJ1-1; D is unclear. Germline V CDR1 and CDR2: SGHAT, FQNNGV. V was shortened by 0 bases and J by 1 base, with 3 bases between the two germline ends. This CDR3 is built from 13 residues. DNA for the CDR3: TGTGCCAGCAGCTTAGAACGGAACACTGAAGCTTTCTTT. As protein: CASSLERNTEAFF.

This chain connects TRBV7-2 to TRBJ2-7; D may correspond to TRBD1 or TRBD2 (6 bases each). V lost 5 bases to trimming and J lost 2 bases, with 13 bases between them. CDR1 SGHTA and CDR2 FQGNSA come from the germline V gene. This CDR3 spans 14 amino acids. For the CDR3, the DNA is TGTGCCAGCAGCCCTTCCGGGGGCACCTACGAGCAGTACTTC. Translated: CASSPSGGTYEQYF. Filled out from reference TRBV7-2 and TRBJ2-7, the complete variable domain reads GAGVSQSPSNKVTEKGKDVELRCDPISGHTALYWYRQSLGQGLEFLIYFQGNSAPDKSGLPSDRFSAERTGGSVSTLTIQRTQQEDSAVYLCASSPSGGTYEQYFGPGTRLTVT.

At least ten counts were recorded for this clonotype. The V call is TRBV29-1, the J call TRBJ1-4, with D uncertain. This CDR3 comprises 12 residues. V gave up 4 bases and J gave up 5 bases, with 8 bases separating them. Germline CDR1 reads SQVTM; CDR2 reads ANQGSEA. This chain's CDR3 is CSVGSGNEKLFF. CDR3 nucleotides: TGCAGCGTTGGTTCTGGAAATGAAAAACTGTTTTTT. The whole variable domain, remainder taken from reference TRBV29-1 and TRBJ1-4, is SAVISQKPSRDICQRGTSLTIQCQVDSQVTMMFWYRQQPGQSLTLIATANQGSEATYESGFVIDKFPISRPNLTFSTLTVSNMSPEDSSIYLCSVGSGNEKLFFGSGTQLSVL.

This clonotype has just a few counts. The DNA of the CDR3 is TGCGCCAGCAGTAACGCCGGGACTAGGACCTACGAGCAGTACTTC. Translated: CASSNAGTRTYEQYF. The rearrangement joins TRBV4-1 to TRBJ2-7; 8 positions match TRBD2. J gave up 2 bases and V 6 bases, and 9 bases lay outside the gene matches. The CDR3 extends over 15 amino acids. Germline V lookup: CDR1 MGHRA, CDR2 YSYEKL.

This clonotype came up a few times. This sequence joins TRBV28 and TRBJ2-3, with TRBD2 identical over 9 bases. The V gene's germline CDR1 is MDHEN and CDR2 SYDVKM. Unmatched junction bases numbered 4, after V lost 3 bases and J lost 3 bases. The CDR3 is 15 amino acids. DNA for the CDR3: TGTGCCAGCAGTTTGTTAGCGGGAGTAACAGATACGCAGTATTTT. Protein: CASSLLAGVTDTQYF.

The V and J genes are TRBV3-1 and TRBJ2-4; TRBD1 agrees at 10 bases. The germline V gene encodes CDR1 LGHDT and CDR2 YNNKEL (reference sequence). The CDR3 covers 13 residues. Unmatched junction bases numbered 7, after V lost 2 bases and J lost 15 bases. The CDR3 bases are TGTGCCAGCAGCCAATTGGGGACAGGGGTACGGTACTTC. This codes for CASSQLGTGVRYF.

This clonotype came up many times. The CDR3 region is CASLGDRPGGGYTF. CDR3 coding DNA: TGTGCCAGCCTCGGGGACAGGCCCGGGGGGGGCTACACCTTC. The chain recombines TRBV6-6 with TRBJ1-2, with TRBD1 identical over 8 bases. The CDR3 contains 14 residues. V was pared by 8 bases and J by 8 bases, with 13 bases of the junction left unmatched. Germline assignment: CDR1 MNHNY and CDR2 SVGAGI (reference sequence).

This clonotype has more than one count but fewer than ten. The chain combines TRBV18 with TRBJ1-2, with TRBD1 as a possible D gene (5 bases). Trimming removed 6 bases from V and 4 bases from J, with 12 bases in between. The CDR3 sequence is 13 residues long. Germline CDR1 is KGHSH and CDR2 is LQKENI. The CDR3 sequence is CASSRASVYGYTF. The CDR3 DNA reads TGTGCCAGCTCCAGGGCTAGCGTCTATGGCTACACCTTC.

This clonotype was detected ten times or more. V usage is TRBV5-5 and J usage is TRBJ1-5, with D possibly being TRBD1 (6 bases). Trimming removed 2 bases from V and 2 bases from J, with 14 bases in between. There are 16 residues in the CDR3. Germline CDR1 reads SGHKS; CDR2 reads YYEKEE (reference sequence). This CDR3 reads CASSFVPGAGNQPQHF. The CDR3 bases are TGTGCCAGCAGCTTCGTTCCGGGGGCCGGCAATCAGCCCCAGCATTTT.

In this sample, this clonotype turned up a few times. The chain is built from TRBV5-1 and TRBJ2-1, with 9 bases matching TRBD2. V lost 2 bases to trimming and J lost 8 bases; unmatched junction nucleotides: 11. Germline V gene lookup returns CDR1 SGHRS and CDR2 YFSETQ. The CDR3 has 16 amino acids. This chain's CDR3 is CASSLAPGLAGDEQFF. CDR3 DNA sequence: TGCGCCAGCAGCTTAGCACCGGGACTAGCAGGTGATGAGCAGTTCTTC. Drawing the rest from reference TRBV5-1 and TRBJ2-1, the complete variable domain is KAGVTQTPRYLIKTRGQQVTLSCSPISGHRSVSWYQQTPGQGLQFLFEYFSETQRNKGNFPGRFSGRQFSNSRSEMNVSTLELGDSALYLCASSLAPGLAGDEQFFGPGTRLTVL.

The CDR3 DNA reads TGTGCCAGCAGTGCAAAGGCAGGAATGAACACTGAAGCTTTCTTT. It is translated as CASSAKAGMNTEAFF. The chain recombines TRBV6-1 with TRBJ1-1; no definite D call. The CDR3 length is 15 residues. From germline, CDR1 is MNHNS and CDR2 SASEGT. The V end lost 4 bases, the J end lost 0 bases, and 12 bases lay between the germline ends.

In this sample, this clonotype turned up many times. The chain joins TRBV28 to TRBJ2-7; the match to TRBD2 covers 7 bases. Trimming took 2 bases from V and 1 from J; bases not matched to a gene: 5. From germline, CDR1 is MDHEN and CDR2 SYDVKM. The CDR3 is made up of 15 amino acids. The CDR3 bases are TGTGCCAGCAGTTTAACTAGCGTCAGTTCCTACGAGCAGTACTTC. Translated: CASSLTSVSSYEQYF.

This clonotype has just a few counts. The chain combines TRBV6-1 with TRBJ2-3; D unclear. Germline V CDR1 and CDR2: MNHNS, SASEGT. V was trimmed by 1 base and J by 6 bases, leaving 5 bases between them. The CDR3 covers 12 residues. DNA of the CDR3: TGTGCCAGCAGTGAAGGGCCGGATACGCAGTATTTT. It translates to CASSEGPDTQYF.